The 4 T cell receptor beta chains listed next were all sequenced from one sample in a study of T-cell reconstitution after alpha-beta-depleted transplantation in children. Unique molecular identifiers were incorporated into the prepared TCRbeta library. One entry per CDR3 protein, called by TCRdb with MiXCR from the PCR reads. The data contain fewer than 700,000 distinct CDR3 sequences, over 10% of them singletons. Sample: PBMCs, mostly from graft donor cells, taken 360 days after TCRalphabeta/CD19-depleted stem cell transplant. The receptors were sampled from a male patient aged 5 to 17 who had a stem cell transplant for acute myeloid leukemia, so the T cells may come from the graft donor.

About this clonotype: The DNA is omitted, as the CDR3 cannot be located on it reliably, and the CDR3 follows TCRdb's listing. This chain links TRBV28 with TRBJ1-2. Germline values: CDR1 MDHEN, CDR2 SYDVKM. Including both end residues, the CDR3 is 12 amino acids long. The CDR3 spells CASSGLSGRYTF.

The chain joins TRBV20-1 to TRBJ2-1, with TRBD1 matching 9 bases. CDR3 length: 18 amino acids. CDR1 DFQATT and CDR2 SNEGSKA come from the germline V gene (reference sequence). V dropped 0 bases and J dropped 3; count of bases not matched to a gene: 12. DNA for the CDR3: TGCAGTGCTAGAGAGTTGCTAAAACGGGACAGGGTCTACAATGAGCAGTTCTTC. Translating it yields CSARELLKRDRVYNEQFF.

This clonotype was counted at least ten times. The CDR3 DNA follows: TGTGCCAGCTCGAACGGGACTAGCGTGTACAATGAGCAGTTCTTC. It specifies CASSNGTSVYNEQFF. The V gene is TRBV7-6, the J gene TRBJ2-1, with 10 nucleotides matching TRBD2. There are 15 residues in the CDR3. V trimming: 8 bases; J trimming: 4 bases; junction bases outside the gene matches: 8. The V gene's germline CDR1 is SGHVS and CDR2 FNYEAQ.

The V and J genes are TRBV5-1 and TRBJ2-5; 13 nucleotides match TRBD2. Germline V gene sequence: CDR1 SGHRS, CDR2 YFSETQ. Trimming at V came to 4 bases and at J to 4 bases, leaving 4 bases not matched to a gene. The CDR3 is 15 amino acids. The CDR3 is CASSARLAGGETQYF. CDR3 bases: TGCGCCAGCAGCGCGAGACTAGCGGGAGGAGAGACCCAGTACTTC. Filled out from reference TRBV5-1 and TRBJ2-5, the complete variable domain reads KAGVTQTPRYLIKTRGQQVTLSCSPISGHRSVSWYQQTPGQGLQFLFEYFSETQRNKGNFPGRFSGRQFSNSRSEMNVSTLELGDSALYLCASSARLAGGETQYFGPGTRLLVL.